The rows below give T cell receptor beta chains drawn from one sample of a study of tumor-infiltrating lymphocytes in primary liver carcinoma. TCRdb itself ran the multiplex PCR reads through MiXCR, one entry per CDR3 protein. Of 20,000 to 25,000 distinct CDR3 sequences in the sample, 75% to 80% were seen once. The sequenced material came from liver tumor tissue from sampling region 1. Receptors were obtained from a woman in her 30s with primary liver carcinoma and hepatitis B virus infection. The CDR3 runs from the conserved cysteine through the conserved F or W. Each record gives: V gene, D gene, J gene, clone size, CDR3 DNA, CDR3 protein. A D gene is named only where the DNA matches it firmly. Expanded clones are given a class, and other clones once, few, many or no size at all.

v_call: TRBV5-6; d_call: .; j_call: TRBJ2-2; clone_size: .; cdr3_nt: TGTGGCAGCTTGGCACCCAGAGTCACCGGGGAGCTGTTTTTT; cdr3_aa: CGSLAPRVTGELFF
v_call: TRBV11-2; d_call: .; j_call: TRBJ1-2; clone_size: few; cdr3_nt: TGTGCCAGCAGCTTAGGGATTCGGGGGACTACCTTCGGCTACACCTTC; cdr3_aa: CASSLGIRGTTFGYTF
v_call: TRBV10-3; d_call: .; j_call: TRBJ2-1; clone_size: .; cdr3_nt: TGTGTCATCCGTGAGACCATGGCGGCTTGCGCCTACAATGAGCAGTTCTTC; cdr3_aa: CVIRETMAACAYNEQFF
v_call: TRBV29-1; d_call: TRBD2; j_call: TRBJ2-5; clone_size: .; cdr3_nt: TGCAGCGTTGAAACCGGCGGGGGAGTAAGGGAGACCCAGTACTTC; cdr3_aa: CSVETGGGVRETQYF
v_call: TRBV7-2; d_call: .; j_call: TRBJ2-7; clone_size: few; cdr3_nt: TGTGCCAGCAGCCGCCACGCGGGCTCCTACGAGCAGTACTTC; cdr3_aa: CASSRHAGSYEQYF
v_call: TRBV30; d_call: .; j_call: TRBJ2-2; clone_size: .; cdr3_nt: TGTGCCTGGAGTACAGAATTAGGCACGGGGGAGCTGTTTTTT; cdr3_aa: CAWSTELGTGELFF
v_call: TRBV11-3; d_call: .; j_call: TRBJ2-7; clone_size: many; cdr3_nt: TGTGCCAGCAGCCCAGGGATGACAGCCACCTACGAGCAGTACTTC; cdr3_aa: CASSPGMTATYEQYF
v_call: TRBV28; d_call: .; j_call: TRBJ2-7; clone_size: .; cdr3_nt: TGTGCTAGCAGCCTCCCTTTGGACGGATGGTACTCCCACGAGCAATACTTC; cdr3_aa: CASSLPLDGWYSHEQYF
v_call: TRBV11-2; d_call: .; j_call: TRBJ2-3; clone_size: .; cdr3_nt: TGTGCCAGTACCTCCGTACCCTCTGGCACAGATACGCAGTATTTT; cdr3_aa: CASTSVPSGTDTQYF
v_call: TRBV11-2; d_call: .; j_call: TRBJ2-3; clone_size: .; cdr3_nt: TGTGCCAGCAGCCTGCGACGGGGGAATACGCAGTATTTT; cdr3_aa: CASSLRRGNTQYF
v_call: TRBV11-2; d_call: TRBD2; j_call: TRBJ2-1; clone_size: .; cdr3_nt: TGTGCCAGTACCACCTCTCTAGCGGGAGGATACAATGAGCAGTTCTTT; cdr3_aa: CASTTSLAGGYNEQFF
v_call: TRBV28; d_call: .; j_call: TRBJ2-2; clone_size: .; cdr3_nt: TGTGCCAGCAGTAGACCTACAGGGTGCACCGTGGAGCTGTTTTTT; cdr3_aa: CASSRPTGCTVELFF
v_call: TRBV11-1; d_call: .; j_call: TRBJ2-7; clone_size: .; cdr3_nt: TGTGCCAGCAGCTTAGGAAAGCTCAGCGAGCAGTACTTC; cdr3_aa: CASSLGKLSEQYF
v_call: TRBV4-3; d_call: .; j_call: TRBJ2-5; clone_size: .; cdr3_nt: TGCGCCGGCAGCCCGATGAGGAGGCAAGAGACCCAGTATTTC; cdr3_aa: CAGSPMRRQETQYF
v_call: TRBV11-2; d_call: .; j_call: TRBJ1-6; clone_size: .; cdr3_nt: TGTGACAACGGGAAAGGGACAAGGGATTCACCCCTCCACTTT; cdr3_aa: CDNGKGTRDSPLHF
v_call: TRBV24-1; d_call: .; j_call: TRBJ2-3; clone_size: many; cdr3_nt: TGTGCCACCAGTGATTCCAGCCCTAGCACAGATACGCAGTATTTT; cdr3_aa: CATSDSSPSTDTQYF
v_call: TRBV11-2; d_call: TRBD1; j_call: TRBJ1-2; clone_size: .; cdr3_nt: TGTGCCAGTACTCAGGGGGGTGGTGGAGGCTACGCCTTC; cdr3_aa: CASTQGGGGGYAF
v_call: TRBV6-6; d_call: .; j_call: TRBJ2-7; clone_size: .; cdr3_nt: TGTGCCAGTCTAGCAGGCTCATACTACGAGCAGTACTTC; cdr3_aa: CASLAGSYYEQYF
v_call: TRBV13; d_call: .; j_call: TRBJ1-1; clone_size: .; cdr3_nt: TGTGCCAGCAGGACATGGCATGCAAACACTGAAGCTTTCTTT; cdr3_aa: CASRTWHANTEAFF